These T cell receptor beta chains were read from a single sample in a study of TIL therapy for anti-PD-1-resistant metastatic lung cancer. Sequencing used immunoSEQ multiplex PCR; TCRdb keeps in-frame clones, though not all of them. The table has about 59,000 clones, around 79% seen once. Source: blood, taken at baseline. These receptors were collected from a person aged 25-85 years with non-small cell lung cancer. CDR3s include the opening cysteine and the closing phenylalanine or tryptophan. The D gene is left open where the match is weak. Only some rows state a clone size, as once, few, many or a class for expanded clones.

few	.	TRBV18	TRBJ2-7	CASSPPAAAAYEQYF	TGTGCCAGCTCACCACCCGCTGCGGCAGCCTACGAGCAGTACTTC
few	.	TRBV11-3	TRBJ1-6	CASSFTPSSPLHF	TGTGCCAGCAGCTTTACCCCCAGCTCACCCCTCCACTTT
.	.	TRBV28	TRBJ1-1	CASSWGLLNTEAFF	TGTGCCAGCAGTTGGGGACTCCTGAACACTGAAGCTTTCTTT
once	TRBD2	TRBV29-1	TRBJ2-5	CSVCTSGEETQYF	TGCAGCGTGTGCACTAGCGGGGAAGAGACCCAGTACTTC
.	TRBD1	TRBV30	TRBJ2-3	CAWSVGQGSTDTQYF	TGTGCCTGGAGTGTAGGACAGGGTAGCACAGATACGCAGTATTTT
.	.	TRBV28	TRBJ2-1	CASSTPGLASGQFF	TGTGCCAGCAGTACACCCGGTTTAGCGTCAGGGCAGTTCTTC
.	TRBD2	TRBV29-1	TRBJ2-5	CSVWISGGSETQYF	TGCAGCGTTTGGATTAGCGGGGGGTCGGAGACCCAGTACTTC
.	.	TRBV7-8	TRBJ1-5	CASSTRAVYQPQHF	TGTGCCAGCAGCACCCGAGCGGTCTATCAGCCCCAGCATTTT
.	TRBD1	TRBV5-6	TRBJ1-4	CASSLSTGVGPLFF	TGTGCCAGCAGCTTGTCCACAGGGGTGGGACCACTGTTTTTT
.	TRBD1	TRBV25-1	TRBJ1-1	CASSGTGAPTEAFF	TGTGCCAGCAGTGGGACAGGGGCGCCCACTGAAGCTTTCTTT
.	.	TRBV5-1	TRBJ2-7	CASSLDPGLFYEQYF	TGCGCCAGCAGCTTGGATCCGGGTCTCTTCTACGAGCAGTACTTC
.	.	TRBV5-4	TRBJ2-7	CASSSTGNEQYF	TGTGCCAGCAGCTCGACGGGTAACGAGCAGTACTTC
.	TRBD1	TRBV5-6	TRBJ2-1	CASSSPDRGGYNEQFF	TGTGCCAGCAGCTCCCCTGACAGGGGAGGCTACAATGAGCAGTTCTTC
.	.	TRBV7-2	TRBJ2-1	CASSLEVPLSIF	TGTGCCAGCAGCTTAGAGGTGCCCCTGTCGATCTTC
.	TRBD1	TRBV6-5	TRBJ1-2	CASSYRGTGDPYGYTF	TGTGCCAGCAGTTACCGTGGGACAGGGGATCCCTATGGCTACACCTTC
.	.	TRBV6-5	TRBJ2-7	CASSYNWDLASYEQYF	TGTGCCAGCAGTTACAACTGGGACTTAGCGTCCTACGAGCAGTACTTC
few	.	TRBV9	TRBJ1-5	CASSVGQSSNQPQHF	TGTGCCAGCAGCGTGGGGCAGAGTAGCAATCAGCCCCAGCATTTT
.	TRBD1	TRBV28	TRBJ1-2	CASSSGGVDGVTRGGYTF	TGTGCCAGCAGTTCAGGGGGGGTTGATGGCGTCACGAGGGGTGGCTACACCTTC
.	.	TRBV4-3	TRBJ1-5	CASSPGYHNQPQHF	TGCGCCAGCAGCCCAGGATATCACAATCAGCCCCAGCATTTT
.	TRBD1	TRBV2	TRBJ2-1	CASSTDRGNEQFF	TGTGCCAGCAGTACGGACAGGGGCAATGAGCAGTTCTTC